These 10 T cell receptor beta chains originate from one sample sequenced in a study of blood T cell repertoires in COVID-19. TCRdb keeps only in-frame clones here, not all; method: immunoSEQ multiplex PCR. The profile shows some 83,000 clones, around 90% of them singletons. Source material: peripheral blood. These receptors were obtained from a woman of 80 years or more with active or convalescent COVID-19.

V is TRBV11-2 and J is TRBJ1-5, with TRBD1 as a possible D gene (6 bases). V lost 5 bases to trimming and J lost 0 bases, with 20 bases between them. This CDR3 has 18 residues. Germline V gene data show CDR1 as SGHAT and CDR2 as FQNNGV. The CDR3 coding sequence is TGTGCCAGCAGCCTCACGGTGGATCTAGGGGGTAGCAATCAGCCCCAGCATTTT. Its translation: CASSLTVDLGGSNQPQHF.

The V and J genes are TRBV12-3 or TRBV12-4 and TRBJ1-1; D ambiguous. V was trimmed by 1 base and J by 5 bases, leaving 5 bases between them. This CDR3 comprises 12 residues. The CDR3: CASSLVGTEAFF. CDR3 coding DNA: TGTGCCAGCAGTTTAGTCGGGACTGAAGCTTTCTTT.

The gene calls are TRBV5-5 and TRBJ1-5; no definite D call. CDR1 and CDR2 from the germline V gene are SGHKS and YYEKEE (reference sequence). V lost 0 bases, J lost 5 bases, and 9 bases lay in between. The CDR3 sequence is 14 residues long. The chain's CDR3 is CASSLVPGDQPQHF. CDR3 bases: TGTGCCAGCAGCTTGGTTCCCGGGGATCAGCCCCAGCATTTT.

This sequence joins TRBV7-2 and TRBJ2-1; 9 nucleotides line up with TRBD2. Germline CDR1 reads SGHTA; CDR2 reads FQGNSA. The CDR3 covers 16 residues. V lost 2 bases, J lost 4 bases, and 6 bases stayed unmatched. The DNA for the CDR3 is TGTGCCAGCAGCTTATTGGGACTAGCAGAATACAATGAGCAGTTCTTC. Its protein is CASSLLGLAEYNEQFF.

V is TRBV5-4 and J is TRBJ2-5, with D possibly TRBD1 on 5 matching bases. The CDR3 is 15 amino acids. Deletions cut 0 bases from V and 1 base from J, with 10 bases between. Germline loops: CDR1 SGHNT, CDR2 YYREEE (reference sequence). The CDR3 reads CASSLASRVQETQYF. DNA for the CDR3: TGTGCCAGCAGCTTGGCGTCCAGGGTCCAAGAGACCCAGTACTTC.

V usage is TRBV6-2 or TRBV6-3 and J usage is TRBJ1-2; D unresolved. V was clipped by 0 bases and J by 4 bases, with 9 bases between them. CDR1 and CDR2 from the germline V gene are MNHEY and SVGEGT. The CDR3 totals 14 residues. CDR3 region: CASSYSAESYGYTF. CDR3 DNA sequence: TGTGCCAGCAGTTACTCGGCGGAAAGCTATGGCTACACCTTC.

V and J are TRBV7-9 and TRBJ2-4, with D maybe TRBD2 (5 bases). Trimming stripped 3 bases from V and 10 bases from J, with 10 bases between. Germline CDR1 is SEHNR and CDR2 is FQNEAQ (reference sequence). The CDR3 has 12 residues. CDR3 in amino acids: CASSFFGEIQYF. The CDR3 bases are TGTGCCAGCAGCTTCTTCGGGGAGATTCAGTACTTC.

This clone has just a few counts. Other DNA sequences in this specimen translate into the identical CDR3. This chain uses TRBV19 with TRBJ2-1; 8 bases align to TRBD1. CDR3 length equals 17 residues. CDR1 and CDR2 (germline): LNHDA, SQIVND (reference sequence). With 11 bases clipped from V and 9 bases from J, the junction kept 24 bases outside the gene matches. The CDR3 region is CACCTGAGRTGRGEQFF. DNA for the CDR3: TGTGCCTGTTGTACCGGGGCGGGGAGGACAGGGCGGGGTGAGCAGTTCTTC.

In this sample, this clone turned up many times. This chain links TRBV2 with TRBJ1-3, with 9 bases aligning to TRBD1. The V gene end was trimmed by 4 bases and the J gene end by 4 bases; junction bases not matched to a gene: 5. The CDR3 runs to 15 residues. The V gene's germline CDR1 is SNHLY and CDR2 FYNNEI. The CDR3 coding sequence is TGTGCCAGCAGTGCCGGGACAGGGCCCGGAAACACCATATATTTT. Its protein is CASSAGTGPGNTIYF.

The chain uses TRBV19 and TRBJ1-6; 8 nucleotides agree with TRBD1. Germline CDR1 LNHDA, CDR2 SQIVND (reference sequence). The CDR3 runs to 16 residues. V trimming: 6 bases; J trimming: 6 bases; junction bases outside the gene matches: 10. CDR3 DNA sequence: TGTGCCAGTAGCACAGGGGGAGCAGGTCTTAATTCACCCCTCCACTTT. Its translation: CASSTGGAGLNSPLHF.